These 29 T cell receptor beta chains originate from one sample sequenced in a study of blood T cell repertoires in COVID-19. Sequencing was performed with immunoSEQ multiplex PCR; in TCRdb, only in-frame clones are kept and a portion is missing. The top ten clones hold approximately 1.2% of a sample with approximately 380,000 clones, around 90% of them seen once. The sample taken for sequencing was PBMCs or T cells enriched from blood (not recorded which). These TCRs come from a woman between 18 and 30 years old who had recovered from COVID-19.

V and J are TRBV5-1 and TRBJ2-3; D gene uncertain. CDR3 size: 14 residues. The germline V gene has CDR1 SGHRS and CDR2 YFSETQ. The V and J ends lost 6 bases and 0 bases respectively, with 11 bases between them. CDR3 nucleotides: TGCGCCAGCATAGATACCTCTAGCACAGATACGCAGTATTTT. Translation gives CASIDTSSTDTQYF.

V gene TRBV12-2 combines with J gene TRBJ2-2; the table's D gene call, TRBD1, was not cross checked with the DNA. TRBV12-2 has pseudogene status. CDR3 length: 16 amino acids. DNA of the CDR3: TGTGCAAGTCGGGAACCGGGACAAGACAACACCGGGGAGCTGTTTTTT. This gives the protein CASREPGQDNTGELFF.

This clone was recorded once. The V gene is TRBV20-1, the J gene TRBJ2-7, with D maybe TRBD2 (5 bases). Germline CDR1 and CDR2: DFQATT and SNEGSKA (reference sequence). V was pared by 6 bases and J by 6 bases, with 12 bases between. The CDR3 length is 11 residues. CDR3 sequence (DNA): TGCAGTGCGTCGAGGGCGGGCGAGCAGTACTTC. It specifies CSASRAGEQYF.

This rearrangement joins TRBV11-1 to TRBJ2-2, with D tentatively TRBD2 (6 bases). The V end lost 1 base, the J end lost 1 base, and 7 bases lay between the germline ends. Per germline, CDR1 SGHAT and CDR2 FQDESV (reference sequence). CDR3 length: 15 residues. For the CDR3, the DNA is TGTGCCAGCAGCTTAGGGGGGGTGAACACCGGGGAGCTGTTTTTT. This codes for CASSLGGVNTGELFF.

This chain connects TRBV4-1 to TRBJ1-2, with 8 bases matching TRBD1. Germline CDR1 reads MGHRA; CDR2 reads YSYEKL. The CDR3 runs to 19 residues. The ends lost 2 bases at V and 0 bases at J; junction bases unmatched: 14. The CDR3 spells CASSQTYGTGPSANYGYTF. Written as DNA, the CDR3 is TGCGCCAGCAGCCAAACGTATGGGACAGGTCCCTCCGCTAACTATGGCTACACCTTC.

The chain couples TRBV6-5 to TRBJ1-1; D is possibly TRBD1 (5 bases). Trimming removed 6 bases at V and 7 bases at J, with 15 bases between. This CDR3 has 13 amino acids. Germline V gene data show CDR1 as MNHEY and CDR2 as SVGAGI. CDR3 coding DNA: TGTGCCAGCAGCCAGGCGGGGGTTAGTGAAGCTTTCTTT. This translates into CASSQAGVSEAFF.

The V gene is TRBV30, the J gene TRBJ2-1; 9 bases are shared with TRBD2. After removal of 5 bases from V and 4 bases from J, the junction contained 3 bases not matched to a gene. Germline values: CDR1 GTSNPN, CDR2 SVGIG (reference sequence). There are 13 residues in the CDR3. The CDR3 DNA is TGTGCCTGGGCGCGGGGGGGATACAATGAGCAGTTCTTC. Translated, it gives CAWARGGYNEQFF.

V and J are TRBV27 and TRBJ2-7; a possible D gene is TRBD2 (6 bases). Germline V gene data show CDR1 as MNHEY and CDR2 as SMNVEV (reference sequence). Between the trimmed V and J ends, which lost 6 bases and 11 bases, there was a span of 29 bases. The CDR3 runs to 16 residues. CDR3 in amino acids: CASSPGGTSRPATEYF. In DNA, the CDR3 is TGTGCCAGCAGCCCCGGAGGAACTAGCCGACCGGCAACGGAGTACTTC.

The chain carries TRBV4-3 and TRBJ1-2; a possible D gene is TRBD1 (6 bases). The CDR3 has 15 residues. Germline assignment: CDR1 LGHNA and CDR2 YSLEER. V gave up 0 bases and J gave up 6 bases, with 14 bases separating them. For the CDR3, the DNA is TGCGCCAGCAGCCAAGATGGGGGGGGGCAGGATGGCTACACCTTC. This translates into CASSQDGGGQDGYTF.

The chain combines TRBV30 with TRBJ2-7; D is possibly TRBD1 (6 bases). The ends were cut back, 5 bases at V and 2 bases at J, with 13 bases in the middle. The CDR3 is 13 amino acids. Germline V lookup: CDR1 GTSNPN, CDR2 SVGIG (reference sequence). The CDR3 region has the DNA TGTGCCTGGGAAACGGGACACACCTACGAGCAGTACTTC. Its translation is CAWETGHTYEQYF.

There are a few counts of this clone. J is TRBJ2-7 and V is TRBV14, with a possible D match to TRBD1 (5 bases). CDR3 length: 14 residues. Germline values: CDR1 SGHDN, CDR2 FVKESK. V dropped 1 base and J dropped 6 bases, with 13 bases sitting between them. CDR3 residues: CASSQAWWQGEQYF. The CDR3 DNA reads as TGTGCCAGCAGCCAAGCCTGGTGGCAGGGCGAGCAGTACTTC.

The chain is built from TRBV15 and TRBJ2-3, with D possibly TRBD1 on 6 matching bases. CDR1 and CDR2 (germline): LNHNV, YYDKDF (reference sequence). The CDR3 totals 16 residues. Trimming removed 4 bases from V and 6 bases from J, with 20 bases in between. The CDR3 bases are TGTGCCACCAGCACCAAACAGGGACCGAGGGGGGATACGCAGTATTTT. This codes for CATSTKQGPRGDTQYF.

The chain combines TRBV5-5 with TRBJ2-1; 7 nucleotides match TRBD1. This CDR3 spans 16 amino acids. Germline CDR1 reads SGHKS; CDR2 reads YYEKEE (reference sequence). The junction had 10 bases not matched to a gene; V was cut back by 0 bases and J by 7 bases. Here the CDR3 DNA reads TGTGCCAGCAGCTTGGCCTACACTCACAGGGGTAATGAGCAGTTCTTC. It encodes CASSLAYTHRGNEQFF.

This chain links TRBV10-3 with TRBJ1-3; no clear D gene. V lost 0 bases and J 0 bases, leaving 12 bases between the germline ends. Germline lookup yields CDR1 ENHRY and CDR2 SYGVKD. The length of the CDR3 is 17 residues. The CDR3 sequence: CAISESILQSSGNTIYF. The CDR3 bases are TGTGCCATCAGTGAGTCGATCCTGCAGTCCTCTGGAAACACCATATATTTT.

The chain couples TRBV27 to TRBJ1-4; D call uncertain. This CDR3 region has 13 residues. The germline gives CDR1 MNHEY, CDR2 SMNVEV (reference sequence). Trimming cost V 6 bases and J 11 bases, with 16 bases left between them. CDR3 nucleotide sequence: TGTGCCAGCAGCCGGGAGGCCGAAAGGAAACTGTTTTTT. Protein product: CASSREAERKLFF.

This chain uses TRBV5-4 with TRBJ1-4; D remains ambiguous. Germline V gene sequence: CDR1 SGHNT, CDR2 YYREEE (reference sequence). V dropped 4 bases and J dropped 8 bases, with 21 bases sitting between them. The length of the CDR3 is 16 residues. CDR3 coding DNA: TGTGCCAGCAGCGGAGGAAACAGACGCAAAGGGGAAAAACTGTTTTTT. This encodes CASSGGNRRKGEKLFF. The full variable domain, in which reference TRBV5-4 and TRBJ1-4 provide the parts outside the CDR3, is ETGVTQSPTHLIKTRGQQVTLRCSSQSGHNTVSWYQQALGQGPQFIFQYYREEENGRGNFPPRFSGLQFPNYSSELNVNALELDDSALYLCASSGGNRRKGEKLFFGSGTQLSVL.

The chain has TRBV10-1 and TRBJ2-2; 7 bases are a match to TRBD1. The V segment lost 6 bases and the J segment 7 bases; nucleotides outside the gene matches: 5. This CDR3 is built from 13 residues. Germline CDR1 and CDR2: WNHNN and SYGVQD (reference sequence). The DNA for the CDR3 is TGCGCCAGCAGAGAACAGGGGAGCGGGGAGCTGTTTTTT. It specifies CASREQGSGELFF.

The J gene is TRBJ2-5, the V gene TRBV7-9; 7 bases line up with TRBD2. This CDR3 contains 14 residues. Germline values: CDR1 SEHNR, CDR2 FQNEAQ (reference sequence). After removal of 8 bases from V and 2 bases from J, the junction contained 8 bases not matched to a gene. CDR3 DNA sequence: TGTGCCAGCGGACTAGATATTCTACAAGAGACCCAGTACTTC. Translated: CASGLDILQETQYF.

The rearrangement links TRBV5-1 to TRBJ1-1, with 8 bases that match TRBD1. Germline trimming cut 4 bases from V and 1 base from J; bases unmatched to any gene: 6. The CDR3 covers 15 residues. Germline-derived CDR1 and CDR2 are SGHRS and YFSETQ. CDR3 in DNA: TGCGCCAGCAGCCCACGACAGGGGAGGAACACTGAAGCTTTCTTT. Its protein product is CASSPRQGRNTEAFF.

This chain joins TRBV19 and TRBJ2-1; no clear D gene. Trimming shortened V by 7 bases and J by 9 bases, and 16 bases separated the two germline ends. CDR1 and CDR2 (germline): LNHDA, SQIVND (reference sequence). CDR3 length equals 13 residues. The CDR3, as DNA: TGTGCCAGTAATGCTGGGCCCTTAGGTGAGCAGTTCTTC. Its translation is CASNAGPLGEQFF.

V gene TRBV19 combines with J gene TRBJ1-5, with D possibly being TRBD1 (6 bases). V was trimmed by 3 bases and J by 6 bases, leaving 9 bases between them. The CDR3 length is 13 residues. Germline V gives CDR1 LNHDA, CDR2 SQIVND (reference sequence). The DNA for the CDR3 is TGTGCCAGTAGTATTTCCAGGGGTCAGCCCCAGCATTTT. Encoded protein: CASSISRGQPQHF.

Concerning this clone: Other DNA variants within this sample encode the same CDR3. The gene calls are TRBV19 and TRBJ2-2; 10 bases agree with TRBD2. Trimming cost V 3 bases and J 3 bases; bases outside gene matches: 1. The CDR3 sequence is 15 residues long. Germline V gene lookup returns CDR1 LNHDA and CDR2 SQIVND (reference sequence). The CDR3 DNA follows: TGTGCCAGTAGTATCGGGACTAGCGACACCGGGGAGCTGTTTTTT. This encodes CASSIGTSDTGELFF.

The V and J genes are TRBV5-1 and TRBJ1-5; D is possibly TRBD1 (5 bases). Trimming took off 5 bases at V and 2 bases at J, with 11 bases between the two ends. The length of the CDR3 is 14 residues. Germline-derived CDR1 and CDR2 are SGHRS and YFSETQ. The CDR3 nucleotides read TGCGCCAGCAGTGGAGGGGACGGCAATCAGCCCCAGCATTTT. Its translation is CASSGGDGNQPQHF.

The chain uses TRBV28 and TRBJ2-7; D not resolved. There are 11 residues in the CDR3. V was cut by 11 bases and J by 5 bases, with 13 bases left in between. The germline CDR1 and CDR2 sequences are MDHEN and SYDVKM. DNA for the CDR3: TGTGCCCCCACGTCCCGGGACGAGCAGTACTTC. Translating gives CAPTSRDEQYF.

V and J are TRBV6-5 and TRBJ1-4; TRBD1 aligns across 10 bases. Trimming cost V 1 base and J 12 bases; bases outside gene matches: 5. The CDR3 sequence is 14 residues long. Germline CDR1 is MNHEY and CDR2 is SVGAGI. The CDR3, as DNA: TGTGCCAGCAGTTACTACCGGGACAGGGGAGAACTGTTTTTT. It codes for CASSYYRDRGELFF.

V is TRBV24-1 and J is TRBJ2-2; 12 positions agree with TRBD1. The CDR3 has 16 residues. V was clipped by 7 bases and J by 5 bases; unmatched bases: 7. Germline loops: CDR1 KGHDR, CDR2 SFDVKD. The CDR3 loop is CATSEGTGGRTGELFF. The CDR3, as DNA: TGTGCCACCAGCGAAGGGACAGGGGGCCGGACCGGGGAGCTGTTTTTT.

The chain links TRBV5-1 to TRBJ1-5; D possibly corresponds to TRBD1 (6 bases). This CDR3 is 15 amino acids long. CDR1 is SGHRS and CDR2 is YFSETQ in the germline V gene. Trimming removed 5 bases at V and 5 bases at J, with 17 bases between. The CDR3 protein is CASREVGGVDQPQHF. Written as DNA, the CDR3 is TGCGCCAGCAGAGAGGTAGGGGGGGTTGATCAGCCCCAGCATTTT.

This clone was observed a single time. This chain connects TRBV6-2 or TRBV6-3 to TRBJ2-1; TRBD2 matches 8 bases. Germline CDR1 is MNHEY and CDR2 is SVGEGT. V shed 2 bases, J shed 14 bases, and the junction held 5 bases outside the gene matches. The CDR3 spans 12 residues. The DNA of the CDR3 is TGTGCCAGCAGTTACCACCGGCGGGGGGAGTTCTTC. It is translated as CASSYHRRGEFF.

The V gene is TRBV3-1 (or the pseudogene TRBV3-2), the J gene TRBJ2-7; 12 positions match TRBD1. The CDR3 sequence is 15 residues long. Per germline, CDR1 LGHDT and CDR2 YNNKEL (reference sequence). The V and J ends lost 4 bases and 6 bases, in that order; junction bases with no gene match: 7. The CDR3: CASSREGQGAREQYF. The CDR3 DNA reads TGTGCCAGCAGCCGAGAGGGACAGGGGGCGCGCGAGCAGTACTTC.